This TCR beta chain was profiled in a study of CD8 T cells in Susac syndrome. After extraction with the RNeasy kit, about 0.45 to 1 ug of the RNA was reverse transcribed using random hexamers. With immunoSEQ multiplex PCR, TCR beta CDR3 was amplified across 54 Vbeta and 13 Jbeta. TCRdb reanalysed the immunoSEQ multiplex PCR reads using MiXCR and keeps one entry per CDR3 protein. The sample carries about 440,000 distinct CDR3 sequences, roughly 85% recorded once. TCR beta sequencing covered blood CD8+ and CD4+ T cells. The sequencing input was CD8+ T cells from PBMCs. The sequence was obtained from a human donor with multiple sclerosis.

The chain's CDR3 is CATAGTPNEKLFF. CDR3 DNA: TGTGCCACCGCCGGGACACCTAATGAAAAACTGTTTTTT. V usage is TRBV15 and J usage is TRBJ1-4; D is perhaps TRBD1 (6 bases). This CDR3 region has 13 residues. Germline CDR1 reads LNHNV; CDR2 reads YYDKDF (reference sequence). The V end was cut by 8 bases, the J end by 3 bases, with 10 bases between. The full variable domain, its missing parts supplied by reference TRBV15 and TRBJ1-4, is DAMVIQNPRYQVTQFGKPVTLSCSQTLNHNVMYWYQQKSSQAPKLLFHYYDKDFNNEADTPDNFQSRRPNTSFCFLDIRSPGLGDTAMYLCATAGTPNEKLFFGSGTQLSVL.